This TCR beta chain was obtained from a study of Tregs in tolerant kidney transplant recipients. Only in-frame clones appear in the TCRdb table, and some are missing; sequencing was by immunoSEQ multiplex PCR. The table includes about 21,000 clones, roughly 80% detected once. Mixed chimerism was transient after nonmyeloablative marrow transplants from related graft donors. CD4+CD25+CD127- Tregs, CD4+CD25- non-Tregs, CD4 and CD8 cells were sorted. Whole-study findings and limits: Donor-specific Treg expansion exceeded global Treg expansion in tolerant patients, suggesting antigen drive. Validation in larger populations is needed because few patients were studied. No direct test of biological reproducibility was done here.

The germline gives CDR1 MNHEY, CDR2 SVGAGI. The CDR3 runs to 13 residues. J lost 7 bases, V lost 6 bases, and 5 bases had no gene match. As for this clone: Its antigen is not known.

The V and J genes are TRBV6-5 and TRBJ1-2, with TRBD1 matching 10 bases. The receptor was derived from a human patient who received a combined kidney and bone marrow transplant. Part of the T cell pool may stem from the graft donor. Source: CD8+ T cells from blood (PBMCs), taken 6 months after the transplant. In nucleotides, the CDR3 is TGTGCCAGCAGACGGACAGGGGGTCTTGGCTACACCTTC. Translating it yields CASRRTGGLGYTF.